Sequencing of this T cell receptor (beta chain) was carried out in a study of T cell repertoires in MIS-A myocarditis. Using immunoSEQ multiplex PCR, the repertoire was profiled, and TCRdb retains in-frame clones only, with some absent. The data show some 6,000 clones, about four fifths seen once. The V segment lost 0 bases and the J segment 8 bases; nucleotides outside the gene matches: 11. The germline gives CDR1 SGHAT, CDR2 FQNNGV. The CDR3 extends over 17 amino acids. Input material: interventricular septum heart tissue obtained at autopsy. The source of this sequence is a man aged 18 to 29 with fulminant myocarditis from multisystem inflammatory syndrome in adults (MIS-A) after COVID-19. The chain has TRBV11-2 and TRBJ2-3; the match to TRBD1 covers 10 bases. The CDR3 loop is CASSLDLGRQGAGTQYF. The CDR3 DNA reads as TGTGCCAGCAGCTTAGATCTGGGGAGACAGGGGGCTGGTACGCAGTATTTT.